The 26 T cell receptor beta chains given below trace back to one sample, sequenced in a study of blood T cells in healthy people across ages. A second PCR of roughly 6 to 12 cycles used a sample-barcoded 5' primer and a J-beta primer mix. TCRdb re-called the 5' RACE reads through MiXCR, storing one row per CDR3 protein. Here the sample spans about 780,000 distinct CDR3 sequences, approximately 65% being singletons. Sequencing used blood. The receptors come from a man aged 30 to 45 in good health.

This sequence joins TRBV30 and TRBJ1-1, with D maybe TRBD1 (5 bases). The V end lost 0 bases, the J end lost 6 bases, and 14 bases lay between the germline ends. Germline-derived CDR1 and CDR2 are GTSNPN and SVGIG (reference sequence). The CDR3 runs to 14 residues. The CDR3 sequence: CAWSVRAGTAEAFF. The DNA for the CDR3 is TGTGCCTGGAGTGTTAGAGCGGGGACGGCTGAAGCTTTCTTT.

This clonotype appeared a single time. The J gene is TRBJ1-2, the V gene TRBV20-1; D uncertain. The CDR3 has 13 amino acids. V was cut by 5 bases and J by 0 bases, with 10 bases left in between. Germline loops: CDR1 DFQATT, CDR2 SNEGSKA (reference sequence). CDR3 in DNA: TGCAGTGCTGAGCCGTATTCTAACTATGGCTACACCTTC. It encodes CSAEPYSNYGYTF.

Here the CDR3 DNA reads TGTGCCAGCAGCGCCTATAAGCGGGGGGAACAAGAGACCCAGTACTTC. Amino acid sequence: CASSAYKRGEQETQYF. The chain joins TRBV6-2 or TRBV6-3 to TRBJ2-4; TRBD2 agrees at 9 bases. Gene TRBJ2-5 matches the end of the DNA better, so the J call may be wrong. The CDR3 is made up of 16 amino acids. CDR1 and CDR2 (germline): MNHEY, SVGEGT.

This clonotype was picked up a small number of times. The V call is TRBV5-1, the J call TRBJ1-1; 9 positions match TRBD1. V shed 4 bases and J 4 bases; nucleotides not matched to a gene: 8. CDR1 and CDR2 (germline): SGHRS, YFSETQ. This CDR3 is built from 15 residues. CDR3 DNA sequence: TGCGCCAGCAGCGTGGGACAGGGAAGTACCACTGAAGCTTTCTTT. Its translation is CASSVGQGSTTEAFF.

The rearrangement joins TRBV12-3 or TRBV12-4 to TRBJ2-1, with D possibly matching TRBD2 (6 bases). V shed 2 bases and J shed 7 bases, with 18 bases lying between them. The CDR3 is 16 residues long. The CDR3 reads CASSLRGAKPENEQFF. The CDR3 coding sequence is TGTGCCAGCAGTTTACGCGGGGCCAAACCGGAAAATGAGCAGTTCTTC.

CDR3 bases: TGTGCCAGCAGCCAAGAAGGGTTGGAACCAAACTATGGCTACACCTTC. It encodes CASSQEGLEPNYGYTF. The chain uses TRBV3-1 and TRBJ1-2; D call uncertain. V was cut by 0 bases and J by 2 bases, with 13 bases left in between. Germline CDR1 LGHDT, CDR2 YNNKEL (reference sequence). The CDR3 totals 16 residues.

Only one count was recorded for this clonotype. This rearrangement joins TRBV6-2 or TRBV6-3 to TRBJ2-1; D is unclear. Germline assignment: CDR1 MNHEY and CDR2 SVGEGT. The CDR3 extends over 16 amino acids. Trimming stripped 2 bases from V and 5 bases from J, with 16 bases between. The CDR3, as DNA: TGTGCCAGCAGTTACCCGTTCACAGATACTAACAATGAGCAGTTCTTC. Protein product: CASSYPFTDTNNEQFF.

The rearrangement uses TRBV4-3 and TRBJ1-6; the match to TRBD1 covers 9 bases. Trimming removed 2 bases from V and 2 bases from J; junction bases left unmatched: 7. Per the germline V gene, CDR1 is LGHNA and CDR2 is YSLEER. CDR3 length: 18 amino acids. The CDR3: CASSQLRTGEPYNSPLHF. CDR3 nucleotides: TGCGCCAGCAGCCAACTGAGGACAGGGGAGCCCTATAATTCACCCCTCCACTTT.

The rearrangement joins TRBV4-2 to TRBJ2-1; 7 bases are shared with TRBD1. With 2 bases clipped from V and 10 bases from J, the junction kept 14 bases outside the gene matches. Germline values: CDR1 LGHNA, CDR2 YNFKEQ. This CDR3 region has 16 residues. CDR3 loop: CASSQTDRNTHYEQFF. CDR3 bases: TGTGCCAGCAGCCAAACGGACAGGAATACCCACTACGAGCAGTTCTTC.

This rearrangement joins TRBV12-3 or TRBV12-4 to TRBJ2-7, with D perhaps TRBD1 (7 bases). The CDR3 contains 13 residues. The germline V and J ends were trimmed by 6 bases and 7 bases, with 16 bases remaining between them. The CDR3 coding sequence is TGTGCCAGCAGCTCAGGGGGGCGTGGAGAGCAGTACTTC. Protein sequence: CASSSGGRGEQYF.

The rearrangement links TRBV10-3 to TRBJ2-5, with D perhaps assigned TRBD1 or TRBD2 (5 bases each). The DNA end favors TRBJ2-7, so the J call may be wrong. Germline CDR1 ENHRY, CDR2 SYGVKD. The length of the CDR3 is 15 residues. DNA for the CDR3: TGTGCCATCAACGACCCCGGGACGGAATTCTACGAGCAGTACTTC. It encodes CAINDPGTEFYEQYF.

This clonotype has more than one count but fewer than ten. V gene TRBV20-1 combines with J gene TRBJ2-7; D uncertain. V was clipped by 5 bases and J by 0 bases, with 11 bases between them. The CDR3 sequence is 13 residues long. Germline CDR1 reads DFQATT; CDR2 reads SNEGSKA (reference sequence). In nucleotides, the CDR3 is TGCAGTGCTTTCAGGAAGAGCTCCTACGAGCAGTACTTC. This translates into CSAFRKSSYEQYF.

This chain connects TRBV4-2 to TRBJ2-5; D ambiguous. Germline V lookup: CDR1 LGHNA, CDR2 YNFKEQ. V lost 2 bases and J 2 bases, leaving 9 bases between the germline ends. This CDR3 region has 14 residues. This CDR3 reads CASSQLLTQETQYF. CDR3 nucleotides: TGTGCCAGCAGCCAACTACTTACACAAGAGACCCAGTACTTC.

This clonotype has more than one count but fewer than ten. The chain couples TRBV5-1 to TRBJ2-5; 10 positions match TRBD2. There are 15 residues in the CDR3. Germline V CDR1 and CDR2: SGHRS, YFSETQ. V dropped 4 bases and J dropped 3; count of bases not matched to a gene: 6. CDR3 protein: CASSVLAGVEETQYF. The CDR3 DNA sequence: TGCGCCAGCAGCGTTCTAGCGGGGGTAGAAGAGACCCAGTACTTC.

The chain recombines TRBV30 with TRBJ2-7; 7 nucleotides match TRBD1. Trimming at V came to 2 bases and at J to 5 bases, leaving 6 bases not matched to a gene. The CDR3 is 13 amino acids. The V gene's germline CDR1 is GTSNPN and CDR2 SVGIG (reference sequence). The CDR3 sequence is CAWSNTGDHEQYF. In DNA form, the CDR3 reads TGTGCCTGGAGTAATACAGGGGACCACGAGCAGTACTTC.

The chain links TRBV27 to TRBJ1-5; 8 nucleotides agree with TRBD1. CDR1 MNHEY and CDR2 SMNVEV come from the germline V gene (reference sequence). The CDR3 runs to 15 residues. After removal of 2 bases from V and 5 bases from J, the junction contained 5 bases not matched to a gene. This chain's CDR3 is CASSLGAGGYQPQHF. The CDR3 nucleotides are TGTGCCAGCAGTTTAGGTGCAGGGGGCTATCAGCCCCAGCATTTT.

This chain uses TRBV24-1 with TRBJ2-5, with 7 positions matching TRBD1. After removal of 5 bases from V and 5 bases from J, the junction contained 10 bases not matched to a gene. Germline-derived CDR1 and CDR2 are KGHDR and SFDVKD. This CDR3 region has 15 residues. CDR3 coding DNA: TGTGCCACCAGTGTGATGGGACAGTCCCAGGAGACCCAGTACTTC. It specifies CATSVMGQSQETQYF.

The sample holds one count of this clonotype. The chain employs TRBV6-2 or TRBV6-3 and TRBJ2-2, with a possible D match to TRBD2 (6 bases). V was pared by 4 bases and J by 1 base, with 10 bases between. This CDR3 region has 15 residues. The V gene's germline CDR1 is MNHEY and CDR2 SVGEGT. In DNA form, the CDR3 reads TGTGCCAGCAGTTGGGACTGGGAGAACACCGGGGAGCTGTTTTTT. It is translated as CASSWDWENTGELFF.

The CDR3 spells CASSAIGGNQPQHF. The CDR3 DNA reads TGTGCCAGCAGCGCGATCGGGGGAAATCAGCCCCAGCATTTT. J is TRBJ1-5 and V is TRBV7-2; D is possibly TRBD1 (5 bases). CDR1 and CDR2 (germline): SGHTA, FQGNSA. V was pared by 5 bases and J by 4 bases, with 12 bases between. This CDR3 is built from 14 residues. Full variable domain (outside the CDR3, taken from reference TRBV7-2 and TRBJ1-5): GAGVSQSPSNKVTEKGKDVELRCDPISGHTALYWYRQSLGQGLEFLIYFQGNSAPDKSGLPSDRFSAERTGGSVSTLTIQRTQQEDSAVYLCASSAIGGNQPQHFGDGTRLSIL.

The chain employs TRBV3-1 and TRBJ2-7; TRBD1 matches 9 bases. The CDR3 spans 15 residues. From germline, CDR1 is LGHDT and CDR2 YNNKEL (reference sequence). Trimming cost V 1 base and J 4 bases; bases outside gene matches: 5. The CDR3 coding sequence is TGTGCCAGCAGCCAAGCGGGGACAGGGTCTTACGAGCAGTACTTC. This gives the protein CASSQAGTGSYEQYF.

V is TRBV20-1 and J is TRBJ2-1; a possible D gene is TRBD2 (5 bases). From germline, CDR1 is DFQATT and CDR2 SNEGSKA (reference sequence). The CDR3 is made up of 10 amino acids. V gave up 5 bases and J gave up 12 bases, with 11 bases separating them. Written as DNA, the CDR3 is TGCAGTGCTCCCGGGATCTCGCAGTTCTTC. Its translation is CSAPGISQFF.

The rearrangement links TRBV2 to TRBJ1-5; D is uncertain. Germline CDR1 and CDR2: SNHLY and FYNNEI. V was shortened by 7 bases and J by 1 base, with 8 bases between the two germline ends. CDR3 length: 13 residues. This CDR3 is CASTGLSNQPQHF. The DNA of the CDR3 is TGTGCCAGCACAGGATTAAGCAATCAGCCCCAGCATTTT.

The V gene is TRBV29-1, the J gene TRBJ2-7; D perhaps matches TRBD1 (5 bases). Per the germline V gene, CDR1 is SQVTM and CDR2 is ANQGSEA. Trimming removed 3 bases at V and 2 bases at J, with 11 bases between. The CDR3 extends over 13 amino acids. This chain's CDR3 is CSVELDITYEQYF. DNA for the CDR3: TGCAGCGTTGAGCTGGACATCACCTACGAGCAGTACTTC.

The table lists this clonotype with a count of one. This chain links TRBV29-1 with TRBJ2-5; the D gene is possibly TRBD1 (5 bases). Looked up from germline, CDR1 is SQVTM and CDR2 is ANQGSEA. The germline V and J ends were trimmed by 5 bases and 2 bases, with 15 bases remaining between them. The CDR3 is 14 amino acids. The CDR3 here is CSVPSVGLQETQYF. The CDR3 nucleotides are TGCAGCGTTCCCTCAGTGGGGCTACAAGAGACCCAGTACTTC. The full variable domain, with the rest looked up from reference TRBV29-1 and TRBJ2-5, is SAVISQKPSRDICQRGTSLTIQCQVDSQVTMMFWYRQQPGQSLTLIATANQGSEATYESGFVIDKFPISRPNLTFSTLTVSNMSPEDSSIYLCSVPSVGLQETQYFGPGTRLLVL.

V usage is TRBV30 and J usage is TRBJ2-4; D possibly corresponds to TRBD1 (6 bases). TRBJ2-7 matches the DNA end more closely, so the J call is doubtful. This CDR3 region has 14 residues. Germline V CDR1 and CDR2: GTSNPN, SVGIG (reference sequence). The CDR3 reads CAWMGAEIAYEQYF. The CDR3 DNA follows: TGTGCCTGGATGGGGGCAGAGATTGCCTACGAGCAGTACTTC.

This CDR3 reads CASSQDINQPQHF. Here the CDR3 DNA reads TGCGCCAGCAGCCAAGATATAAATCAGCCCCAGCATTTT. The chain links TRBV4-3 to TRBJ1-5; D call uncertain. Trimming cost V 0 bases and J 4 bases, with 4 bases left between them. Germline V gene lookup returns CDR1 LGHNA and CDR2 YSLEER. The CDR3 is 13 residues long.